This T cell receptor beta chain was identified in a study of T cell responses to AZD1222 COVID-19 vaccine. Concerning this clone itself: What it binds is not known.

Clones were read by immunoSEQ multiplex PCR, and TCRdb kept only the in-frame ones, dropping some. This sample has approximately 200,000 clones, with roughly 90% found just once. General observations from the study: No repertoire was sampled before or during the peak T cell response, only after it. Dominant CD4 TCR responses targeted spike regions 160-218 and 743-854. Among those given AZD1222, only six were seropositive at baseline. Donors were largely white British and mainly female; clonal diversity was possibly underestimated.

The sequence was collected from an adult who received the AZD1222 COVID-19 vaccine. The sequences come from peripheral blood, collected 28 days after the second AZD1222 dose.

The CDR3 DNA sequence: TGTGCCCAGCGCGGGTTTGACGGCTACACCTTC. Amino acids: CAQRGFDGYTF. The gene calls are TRBV2 and TRBJ1-2; D not resolved. V was trimmed by 11 bases and J by 8 bases, leaving 15 bases between them. This CDR3 is 11 amino acids long. Germline loops: CDR1 SNHLY, CDR2 FYNNEI.